These 21 T cell receptor beta chains came from one sample sequenced in a study of tumor and adjacent non-tumor tissue in lung cancer. Three rounds of nested PCR, following a modified ARM-PCR protocol, produced the TCRbeta library. TCRdb re-called the multiplex PCR reads with MiXCR, one entry per CDR3 protein. The data show more than 55,000 distinct CDR3 sequences, with about 77% seen just once and less than 50% held by the top ten. No cell sorting was done before RNA was extracted from the tissue. More than 3 cm separated this lung sample from the edge of the tumor. The specimen sequenced was distant non-tumor lung tissue. These receptors were taken from a man aged 60 to 69 with non-small cell lung cancer.

Concerning this clonotype: Here the CDR3 omits its conserved ending phenylalanine or tryptophan, so a read error is the likely source. The rearrangement uses TRBV6-5 and TRBJ2-7, with 9 bases fitting TRBD1. Germline lookup yields CDR1 MNHEY and CDR2 SVGAGI. The CDR3 extends over 14 amino acids. V shed 10 bases, J shed 5 bases, and the junction held 12 bases outside the gene matches. CDR3 DNA: TGTGCCAACAGCCTCGGACAGGGGTCCGACGAGCAGTACTTA. It encodes CANSLGQGSDEQYL.

On this clonotype itself: The junction does not match germline at one end; this may be a read error. V is TRBV5-4 and J is TRBJ2-2; D is undetermined. The CDR3 extends over 15 amino acids. CDR1 is SGHNT and CDR2 is YYREEE in the germline V gene (reference sequence). The CDR3 protein is CTSSSRTINTGELFF. CDR3 DNA: TGTACCAGCAGCTCCCGGACGATTAACACCGGGGAGCTGTTTTTT. Supplemented by reference TRBV5-4 and TRBJ2-2, the full variable domain reads ETGVTQSPTHLIKTRGQQVTLRCSSQSGHNTVSWYQQALGQGPQFIFQYYREEENGRGNFPPRFSGLQFPNYSSELNVNALELDDSALYLCTSSSRTINTGELFFGEGSRLTVL.

Concerning this clonotype: Mismatch with germline at one junction end may stem from a read error. V usage is TRBV6-2 or TRBV6-3 and J usage is TRBJ2-1; D is possibly TRBD1 (5 bases). The CDR3 has 14 amino acids. CDR1 is MNHEY and CDR2 is SVGEGT in the germline V gene. CDR3 in amino acids: CTSSRQGSYNGQLF. In nucleotides, the CDR3 is TGTACCAGCAGTCGGCAGGGTTCCTACAATGGGCAGTTATTC.

V gene TRBV4-1 combines with J gene TRBJ2-1; D is ambiguous. CDR1 is MGHRA, CDR2 YSYEKL, per germline. CDR3 length: 14 amino acids. V was trimmed by 9 bases and J by 3 bases, leaving 15 bases between them. DNA of the CDR3: TGCGCCAGTAGTCAAGAATGCAACTACAATGAGCAGTTCTTC. Its protein product is CASSQECNYNEQFF.

For this clonotype: This may be a read error, as it is one base from a much larger clone. The V call is TRBV9, the J call TRBJ2-1; TRBD1 aligns across 10 bases. Germline V lookup: CDR1 SGDLS, CDR2 YYNGEE. Unmatched junction bases numbered 7, after V lost 7 bases and J lost 3 bases. CDR3 size: 15 residues. DNA of the CDR3: TGTGCCAGCGGCCAAGGACAGGGGGGCTACAATGAGCAGTTCTTC. This encodes CASGQGQGGYNEQFF. The variable domain in full, with the rest retrieved from reference TRBV9 and TRBJ2-1, is DSGVTQTPKHLITATGQRVTLRCSPRSGDLSVYWYQQSLDQGLQFLIQYYNGEERAKGNILERFSAQQFPDLHSELNLSSLELGDSALYFCASGQGQGGYNEQFFGPGTRLTVL.

As concerns this clonotype: At one boundary the junction diverges from the germline segment, which might be a read error. The genes are TRBV20-1 and TRBJ2-6; D tentatively reads TRBD1 or TRBD2 (5 bases each). From germline, CDR1 is DFQATT and CDR2 SNEGSKA (reference sequence). CDR3 length equals 16 residues. CDR3 in amino acids: CSARDRGNSGANVLTF. The CDR3 DNA follows: TGCAGTGCTAGAGATCGAGGGAACTCTGGGGCTAACGTCCTGACTTTC.

The CDR3 reads CSARGTSVPGLDTQYF. The CDR3 coding sequence is TGCAGTGCTAGAGGGACTAGCGTCCCCGGGTTAGATACGCAGTATTTT. The chain employs TRBV20-1 and TRBJ2-3; 9 nucleotides match TRBD2. Germline V gene sequence: CDR1 DFQATT, CDR2 SNEGSKA (reference sequence). CDR3 length equals 16 residues. The V and J ends lost 1 base and 5 bases, in that order; junction bases with no gene match: 10.

In regard to this clonotype: An end of the junction does not agree with germline; a read error may underlie this. This chain joins TRBV28 and TRBJ2-1, with D uncertain. CDR3 length equals 14 residues. The germline gives CDR1 MDHEN, CDR2 SYDVKM. Written as DNA, the CDR3 is TGTACCAGCAGTCCTAGGGATGCCTACAATGAGCAGTTCTTC. This encodes CTSSPRDAYNEQFF.

J is TRBJ2-7 and V is TRBV6-1; D is ambiguous. The V gene's germline CDR1 is MNHNS and CDR2 SASEGT. This CDR3 is built from 15 residues. V lost 2 bases and J lost 1, with 12 bases in between. CDR3 residues: CASSETRGKSYEQYF. The CDR3 DNA sequence: TGTGCCAGCAGTGAAACCCGTGGAAAGTCCTACGAGCAGTACTTC.

Regarding this clonotype: Possible read error: a much larger clone is one base away. J is TRBJ2-1 and V is TRBV20-1, with TRBD1 matching over 11 bases. Germline lookup yields CDR1 DFQATT and CDR2 SNEGSKA (reference sequence). The V and J ends lost 0 bases and 6 bases, in that order; junction bases with no gene match: 4. This CDR3 region has 15 residues. CDR3 sequence (DNA): TGCAGTGCTAGAGAGGGGGACAGGGGGGCCAATGAGCAGTTCTTC. This sequence encodes CSAREGDRGANEQFF.

Comments on this clonotype: One end of the junction varies from germline; a read error may be responsible. The rearrangement links TRBV29-1 to TRBJ1-1, with 7 nucleotides matching TRBD1. The CDR3 spans 13 residues. Germline lookup yields CDR1 SQVTM and CDR2 ANQGSEA. CDR3 DNA sequence: TGCAGCGCCCCGCCAGGGGGGGACACTGAATCTTTCTTT. Protein: CSAPPGGDTESFF.

For this clonotype: A much larger clone differs by one base, so this may be a read error. Here the CDR3 omits its conserved ending phenylalanine or tryptophan, so a read error is the likely source. The J gene is TRBJ2-1, the V gene TRBV20-1, with 9 bases lining up with TRBD1. The germline V gene encodes CDR1 DFQATT and CDR2 SNEGSKA (reference sequence). The CDR3 length is 16 residues. Trimming at V came to 5 bases and at J to 6 bases, leaving 14 bases not matched to a gene. Here the CDR3 DNA reads TGCAGTGCTTCCCTTTCCGGGACAGGGCTTGGCAATGAGCAGTTCTTA. It codes for CSASLSGTGLGNEQFL.

This clonotype was seen a handful of times. The rearrangement links TRBV14 to TRBJ2-7, with D uncertain. There are 12 residues in the CDR3. Germline V gene lookup returns CDR1 SGHDN and CDR2 FVKESK. Trimming pared 1 base from V and 4 bases from J, leaving 5 bases between. The CDR3 coding sequence is TGTGCCAGCAGCCAAGGTTGTTACGAGCAGTACTTC. Protein product: CASSQGCYEQYF.

V and J are TRBV28 and TRBJ2-3; tentative D call: TRBD2 (5 bases). V lost 1 base and J lost 0, with 20 bases in between. The CDR3 sequence is 19 residues long. Germline V gene data show CDR1 as MDHEN and CDR2 as SYDVKM. The CDR3 region has the DNA TGTGCCAGCAGTTTATTTGCCGGAGGCAGGAGGTTTAGCACAGATACGCAGTATTTT. Its protein product is CASSLFAGGRRFSTDTQYF.

Notes on this clonotype: The germline gene is not matched at one end of the junction; a read error may be the cause. The V and J genes are TRBV11-3 and TRBJ2-3; TRBD2 is a possible D gene (5 bases). The germline V gene has CDR1 SGHNT and CDR2 YENEEA. The length of the CDR3 is 16 residues. Written as DNA, the CDR3 is TGCGTCATCAGCTCCGGGCTAGCACATAGCACAGATACGCAGTATTTT. Translation: CVISSGLAHSTDTQYF. The whole variable domain, filled in from reference TRBV11-3 and TRBJ2-3, reads EAGVVQSPRYKIIEKKQPVAFWCNPISGHNTLYWYLQNLGQGPELLIRYENEEAVDDSQLPKDRFSAERLKGVDSTLKIQPAELGDSAVYLCVISSGLAHSTDTQYFGPGTRLTVL.

In regard to this clonotype: An end of the junction differs from the germline gene, which may be a read error. J is TRBJ2-2 and V is TRBV11-1; D gene uncertain. The CDR3 extends over 14 amino acids. The germline gives CDR1 SGHAT, CDR2 FQDESV (reference sequence). CDR3 sequence (DNA): TGTGCCGGCATCTATACTAATGACACAGGGGAGCTGTTTTTT. Amino acid sequence: CAGIYTNDTGELFF. The full variable domain, its missing parts supplied by reference TRBV11-1 and TRBJ2-2, is EAEVAQSPRYKITEKSQAVAFWCDPISGHATLYWYRQILGQGPELLVQFQDESVVDDSQLPKDRFSAERLKGVDSTLKIQPAELGDSAMYLCAGIYTNDTGELFFGEGSRLTVL.

Comment on this clonotype: A read error may account for a junction end that differs from germline. The V call is TRBV6-5, the J call TRBJ2-5; no clear D. There are 11 residues in the CDR3. Germline V lookup: CDR1 MNHEY, CDR2 SVGAGI. CDR3 coding DNA: TGTGCAAGCAGAGACACGTTGACTCTGTACTTC. Translating it yields CASRDTLTLYF.

On this clonotype: A read error is likely, as this CDR3 ends without the conserved phenylalanine or tryptophan. This sequence joins TRBV6-1 and TRBJ2-1, with 8 bases that match TRBD1. The CDR3 length is 17 residues. Germline CDR1 is MNHNS and CDR2 is SASEGT. V shed 7 bases and J 7 bases; nucleotides not matched to a gene: 18. DNA of the CDR3: TGTGCCAGCAATCCTCGACGGGGACAGGCGAATAATAATGAGCAGTTCCTC. Its translation is CASNPRRGQANNNEQFL.

The chain is built from TRBV6-1 and TRBJ2-4, with D uncertain. The CDR3 consists of 18 residues. Per the germline V gene, CDR1 is MNHNS and CDR2 is SASEGT. V was pared by 3 bases and J by 6 bases, with 24 bases between. CDR3 in amino acids: CASSEAFLWSGSRNIQYF. CDR3 nucleotides: TGTGCCAGCAGTGAGGCCTTTCTTTGGTCTGGTTCCAGAAACATTCAGTACTTC.

This clonotype was counted a few times. The junction shows a germline mismatch at one end, possibly a read error. This chain links TRBV6-1 with TRBJ2-7, with unresolved D. CDR1 is MNHNS and CDR2 is SASEGT in the germline V gene. The CDR3 extends over 12 amino acids. CDR3 sequence: CASSEGDTVVDF. The CDR3 nucleotides read TGTGCCAGCAGTGAAGGGGATACGGTGGTAGACTTC.

A remark on this clonotype: A junction end diverges from the germline sequence, so it may reflect a read error. The chain carries TRBV12-3 or TRBV12-4 and TRBJ1-1; weak D call: TRBD1 (5 bases). The CDR3 is made up of 13 amino acids. CDR3 DNA sequence: TGTGCCAGCAGTTTGATGGGGCATACCGAAGATTTCTTT. Protein sequence: CASSLMGHTEDFF.